A selection of T cell receptor beta chains follows, all from one sample in a study of early T cells in non-severe SARS-CoV-2 infection. TCRdb analysed the 5' RACE reads with MiXCR anew, one entry per CDR3 protein. This sample has 65,000 to 95,000 distinct CDR3 sequences, with around 12% found just once. The sequencing here drew on whole blood, taken at baseline. The receptors derive from an adult who was a healthcare worker with PCR-confirmed SARS-CoV-2 infection or an uninfected control (not recorded which). The donor label of this sample is uncertain. CDR3s include the opening cysteine and the closing phenylalanine or tryptophan. The order of the fields is CDR3 protein, CDR3 DNA, J gene, clone size, V gene, CDR3 length, D gene. The D gene is left open where the match is weak. Clone size is stated in some rows and not others, as once, few, many or a class when expanded.

CASSVDRGAYGYTF	TGTGCCAGCAGCGTAGACAGGGGAGCCTATGGCTACACCTTC	TRBJ1-2	few	TRBV9	14	TRBD1
CASRLDRDPFF	TGTGCCAGCAGGCTCGACAGGGATCCTTTCTTT	TRBJ1-1	-	TRBV7-2	11	TRBD1
CASSEYQTSGAYNEQFF	TGTGCCAGCAGTGAGTATCAGACTAGCGGAGCCTACAATGAGCAGTTCTTC	TRBJ2-1	many	TRBV12-3/TRBV12-4	17	TRBD2
CASSLGRRDSTDTQYF	TGTGCCAGCAGCTTAGGGAGGCGCGATAGCACAGATACGCAGTATTTT	TRBJ2-3	-	TRBV11-2	16	-
CSASSQGNYEQYF	TGCAGTGCTAGCAGCCAGGGGAACTACGAGCAGTACTTC	TRBJ2-7	-	TRBV20-1	13	-
CASSLGKGAGRNYETQYF	TGTGCCAGCAGCTTAGGGAAGGGAGCGGGGCGGAATTATGAGACCCAGTACTTC	TRBJ2-5	-	TRBV7-2	18	TRBD2
CASSLPGAPDTQYF	TGTGCCAGCAGCTTGCCGGGAGCGCCAGATACGCAGTATTTT	TRBJ2-3	few	TRBV5-6	14	-
CASSLSGARNTEAFF	TGTGCCAGCAGCTTAAGCGGGGCCAGGAACACTGAAGCTTTCTTT	TRBJ1-1	many	TRBV7-3	15	-
CASSSLRGQETQYF	TGTGCCAGCAGTTCCTTGCGGGGCCAAGAGACCCAGTACTTC	TRBJ2-5	-	TRBV27	14	-
CSVAGTANQPQHF	TGCAGCGTTGCCGGGACAGCAAATCAGCCCCAGCATTTT	TRBJ1-5	-	TRBV29-1	13	TRBD1
CASSKGNYYQPQHF	TGTGCCAGTAGTAAGGGTAACTATTATCAGCCCCAGCATTTT	TRBJ1-5	few	TRBV19	14	-
CASSVGWGPSGELFF	TGTGCCAGCAGCGTAGGCTGGGGGCCGAGCGGGGAGCTGTTTTTT	TRBJ2-2	many	TRBV9	15	-
CASSDEGHEQYF	TGTGCCAGCAGCGACGAAGGCCACGAGCAGTACTTC	TRBJ2-7	-	TRBV3-1	12	-
CASSFLAYEQYF	TGTGCCAGCAGTTTCTTAGCCTACGAGCAGTACTTC	TRBJ2-7	few	TRBV6-2/TRBV6-3	12	-
CASSVVSGEIDTQYF	TGTGCCAGCAGCGTGGTTAGCGGGGAAATAGATACGCAGTATTTT	TRBJ2-3	-	TRBV9	15	TRBD2
CASSPQIGQKQYF	TGTGCCAGTAGTCCTCAGATAGGACAGAAGCAGTACTTC	TRBJ2-7	-	TRBV19	13	-
CASSYPSGRAPSTDTQYF	TGTGCCAGCAGTTACCCCAGCGGGAGGGCCCCTAGCACAGATACGCAGTATTTT	TRBJ2-3	many	TRBV6-6	18	TRBD2
CASQYSRNTEAFF	TGTGCCAGCCAATACTCCAGGAACACTGAAGCTTTCTTT	TRBJ1-1	-	TRBV6-5	13	-
CARSGVQTGGYTF	TGTGCCCGATCCGGGGTGCAGACAGGTGGCTACACCTTC	TRBJ1-2	-	TRBV12-3/TRBV12-4	13	-
CASSLPRIRGISTDTQYF	TGTGCCAGCAGCCTCCCCAGAATACGGGGGATTAGCACAGATACGCAGTATTTT	TRBJ2-3	few	TRBV7-8	18	-
CSVGNRVVGYTF	TGCAGCGTTGGGAACAGGGTTGTCGGCTACACCTTC	TRBJ1-2	-	TRBV29-1	12	-
CASSLLAGGNIGYEQFF	TGTGCCAGCAGCTTACTTGCGGGAGGTAATATCGGCTATGAGCAGTTCTTC	TRBJ2-1	many	TRBV7-3	17	TRBD2
CASSYSPRIEQFF	TGTGCCAGCAGTTACTCACCGAGGATCGAGCAGTTCTTC	TRBJ2-1	few	TRBV6-2/TRBV6-3	13	-
CSAYSLLGTSGRARETQYF	TGCAGTGCTTACTCCCTCTTAGGGACTAGCGGGAGGGCGAGAGAGACCCAGTACTTC	TRBJ2-5	few	TRBV20-1	19	TRBD2
CASSTDTQYF	TGTGCCAGCAGCACAGATACGCAGTATTTT	TRBJ2-3	many	TRBV11-2	10	-
CASSNSQGQGSEQYF	TGTGCCAGCTCAAATTCCCAGGGACAGGGGTCCGAGCAGTACTTC	TRBJ2-7	many	TRBV18	15	TRBD1
CISVPDVGGREKNEQFF	-	TRBJ2-1	-	TRBV7-5	17	-
CASSIWTGYTDTQYF	TGTGCCAGTAGTATATGGACAGGGTACACAGATACGCAGTATTTT	TRBJ2-3	-	TRBV19	15	TRBD1
CASRRSEAGETQYF	TGTGCCAGCAGGCGCTCTGAAGCGGGGGAGACCCAGTACTTC	TRBJ2-5	few	TRBV6-5	14	TRBD2
CASSLELVHYEQYF	TGTGCCAGCAGTTTAGAACTAGTACACTACGAGCAGTACTTC	TRBJ2-7	-	TRBV28	14	-
CASGDRGSGTGELFF	TGTGCCAGCGGGGACCGTGGATCTGGCACCGGGGAGCTGTTTTTT	TRBJ2-2	few	TRBV7-9	15	-
CSARGLQKTGTNSPLHF	TGCAGTGCTAGAGGGCTTCAGAAGACAGGGACAAATTCACCCCTCCACTTT	TRBJ1-6	-	TRBV20-1	17	TRBD1
CASSRDPGPGTEFF	TGTGCCAGCAGCCGTGATCCAGGGCCTGGGACGGAGTTCTTC	TRBJ2-1	many	TRBV7-2	14	-
CASSLGANYWETQYF	TGCGCCAGCAGCTTGGGGGCAAACTACTGGGAGACCCAGTACTTC	TRBJ2-5	-	TRBV5-1	15	-
CASCRNTEAFF	TGTGCCAGTTGTAGGAACACTGAAGCTTTCTTT	TRBJ1-1	-	TRBV2	11	-
CSATRPSDSYEQYF	TGCAGTGCAACCCGCCCTAGCGACTCCTACGAGCAGTACTTC	TRBJ2-7	many	TRBV20-1	14	-
CASSLMSGADTQYF	TGTGCCAGCAGCTTAATGTCCGGGGCAGATACGCAGTATTTT	TRBJ2-3	many	TRBV7-3	14	-
CASITGNTIYF	TGTGCCAGTATAACTGGAAACACCATATATTTT	TRBJ1-3	many	TRBV19	11	-
CAISERAGEYGYTF	TGTGCCATCAGTGAACGGGCCGGGGAGTATGGCTACACCTTC	TRBJ1-2	-	TRBV10-3	14	-
CASSLGTGFLEQYF	TGTGCCAGCTCCTTAGGGACAGGGTTCCTCGAGCAGTACTTC	TRBJ2-7	few	TRBV7-2	14	TRBD1
CSVGTETDTQYF	TGCAGCGTCGGGACGGAAACAGATACGCAGTATTTT	TRBJ2-3	many	TRBV29-1	12	-
CSARMSFSTDTQYF	TGCAGTGCGAGGATGAGCTTTAGCACAGATACGCAGTATTTT	TRBJ2-3	-	TRBV20-1	14	-
CASSRRGLNNEQFF	TGTGCCAGCAGCCGACGAGGATTAAACAATGAGCAGTTCTTC	TRBJ2-1	-	TRBV4-2	14	-
CASSRTGYEQYF	TGTGCCAGCAGTAGGACTGGCTACGAGCAGTACTTC	TRBJ2-7	few	TRBV3-1	12	-
CASSQGVGETDTQYF	TGTGCCAGCAGCCAGGGGGTGGGCGAGACAGATACGCAGTATTTT	TRBJ2-3	-	TRBV11-2	15	TRBD1
CSVGVGLYGYTF	TGCAGCGTTGGTGTTGGACTCTATGGCTACACCTTC	TRBJ1-2	many	TRBV29-1	12	-
CASSYSPGWYNSPLHF	TGTGCCAGCAGTTACTCGCCAGGGTGGTATAATTCACCCCTCCACTTT	TRBJ1-6	few	TRBV6-5	16	-
CASSPLAGGTTDTQYF	TGCGCCAGCAGCCCCCTAGCGGGGGGGACCACAGATACGCAGTATTTT	TRBJ2-3	-	TRBV4-1	16	TRBD2
CASSVRLPGGPMNEQYF	TGTGCCAGCAGTGTCCGCCTCCCCGGGGGGCCGATGAACGAGCAGTACTTC	TRBJ2-7	once	TRBV2	17	-
CASSREGAAGANVLTF	TGTGCCAGCAGCCGGGAGGGGGCGGCTGGGGCCAACGTCCTGACTTTC	TRBJ2-6	-	TRBV7-6	16	-
CASRGSEGRETQYF	TGTGCCAGCAGGGGAAGCGAGGGGAGGGAGACCCAGTACTTC	TRBJ2-5	many	TRBV27	14	-
CASSSAKLQGFYGYTF	TGTGCCAGCAGCTCCGCTAAACTACAGGGATTCTATGGCTACACCTTC	TRBJ1-2	many	TRBV13	16	-
CASSRGAINYGYTF	TGTGCCAGCAGTCGGGGGGCGATAAACTATGGCTACACCTTC	TRBJ1-2	few	TRBV2	14	-
CASSLPGLNQPQHF	TGTGCCAGCAGCTTACCGGGGCTCAATCAGCCCCAGCATTTT	TRBJ1-5	few	TRBV7-2	14	-
CALYPRDRGYEQYF	TGTGCCCTTTACCCACGGGACAGGGGATACGAGCAGTACTTC	TRBJ2-7	few	TRBV7-3	14	TRBD1
CASSKSGRADTQYF	TGCGCCAGCAGCAAGAGCGGGAGGGCAGATACGCAGTATTTT	TRBJ2-3	-	TRBV5-1	14	TRBD2
CASSFRDRGNAETQYF	TGTGCCAGCAGCTTCCGGGACAGGGGGAATGCGGAGACCCAGTACTTC	TRBJ2-5	-	TRBV5-6	16	TRBD1